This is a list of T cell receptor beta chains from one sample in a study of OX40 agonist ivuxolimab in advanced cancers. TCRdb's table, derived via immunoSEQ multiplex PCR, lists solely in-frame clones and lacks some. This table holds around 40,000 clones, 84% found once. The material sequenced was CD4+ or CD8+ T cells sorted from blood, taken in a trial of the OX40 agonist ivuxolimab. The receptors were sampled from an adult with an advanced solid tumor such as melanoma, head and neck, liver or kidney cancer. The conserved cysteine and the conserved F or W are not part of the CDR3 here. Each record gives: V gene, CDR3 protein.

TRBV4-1 ASSLATGDLYEQY
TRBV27 ASSLGGRAYEQY
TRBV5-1 ASSLQGYTEAF
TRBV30 AWATGTDTQY
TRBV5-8 ASSLGTGAYYGYT
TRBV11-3 ASSTRGLEQY
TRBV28 ASSGDEQY
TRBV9 ASSGGTSGSKGVLEPTDTQY
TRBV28 ASSETGGLDTQY
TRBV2 ASSEGTGYEQY
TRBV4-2 ASSAGQGVSEQY
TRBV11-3 ASSPGTSRGDTQY
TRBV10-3 AISESQRHEQY
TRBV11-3 ASSPPTSGSSYEQY
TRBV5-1 ASSLEGNEAF
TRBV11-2 ASRTDREEAF
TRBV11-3 ASSSRAGNTPETQY
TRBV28 ASSFGWGNQPQH
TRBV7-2 ASNPGGGPGANVLT
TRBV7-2 ASSPTSRRASYEQY
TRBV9 ASSEREDYLAKNIQY
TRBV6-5 ASSQLQGVQPQH
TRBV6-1 ASRSGQGPNYGYT
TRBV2 ASSEGYGQETQY
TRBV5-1 ASSPTSGGSEQY
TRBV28 ASSSVLSNQPQH
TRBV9 ASKDGNQETQY
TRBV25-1 ASTPGITDTQY
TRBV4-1 ASSSRTGSYEQY
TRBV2 ASTGSSPLH
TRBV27 ASSLWEGAEQF
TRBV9 ASSQGSSYEQY
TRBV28 ASSFVVASNQPQH
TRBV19 ASTSDWGDEQF
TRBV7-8 ASSLERGQAHGYT
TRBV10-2 ASVGSSSGNTIY
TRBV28 ASSLTTRWDEQF
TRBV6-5 ASSSPLARGETQY
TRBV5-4 ASSDRDRGFTEAF
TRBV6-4 ASSLLAGSYNEQF
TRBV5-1 ASSYYRDRTYEQY
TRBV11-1 ASSLTDPVNTEAF